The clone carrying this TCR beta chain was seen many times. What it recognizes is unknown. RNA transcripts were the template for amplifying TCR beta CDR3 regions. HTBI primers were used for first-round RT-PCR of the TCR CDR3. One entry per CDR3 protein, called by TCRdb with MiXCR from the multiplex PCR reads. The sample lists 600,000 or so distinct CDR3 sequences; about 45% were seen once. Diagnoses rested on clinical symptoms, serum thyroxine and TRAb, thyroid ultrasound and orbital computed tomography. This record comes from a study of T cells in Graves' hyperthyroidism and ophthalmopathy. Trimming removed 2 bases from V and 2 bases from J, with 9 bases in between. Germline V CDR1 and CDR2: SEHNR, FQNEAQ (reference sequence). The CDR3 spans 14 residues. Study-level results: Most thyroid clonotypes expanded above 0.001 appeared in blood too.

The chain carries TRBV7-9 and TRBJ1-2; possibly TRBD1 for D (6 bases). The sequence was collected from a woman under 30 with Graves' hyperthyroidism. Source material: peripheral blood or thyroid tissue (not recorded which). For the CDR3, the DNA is TGTGCCAGCAGCTTAAGGGACACCAACTATGGCTACACCTTC. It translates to CASSLRDTNYGYTF.